This T cell receptor beta chain emerged from a study of identical twins (dated by TCRdb to 2016 to 2017). Context from the whole study: TCR alpha and beta repertoires from monozygotic twins, unrelated adults of various ages and cord blood were deep-sequenced to test whether fetal clonotypes persist. Replicate twin experiments were performed at different times using different library preparation protocols to rule out contamination. Broader findings and caveats from the paper: Fewer insertions were carried by abundant cord blood beta clonotypes; a weaker similar trend was observed in young adult naive repertoires, while no such trend was observed in memory repertoires. Compared with coincidental sharing between unrelated individuals, an excess of low generation-probability sequences was observed among out-of-frame TCR alpha sequences shared between twins. In monozygotic twins, recombination models systematically underestimated out-of-frame TCR alpha sharing, but the models matched the sharing seen between unrelated individuals. Excess twin sharing in beta out-of-frame sequences was weaker because fewer shared sequences lowered the signal-to-noise ratio. Because the same donors could not be followed over many years, the conclusions depended on cross-sectional statistical analysis. Invariant T cells such as MAIT and iNKT could partly confound zero-insertion analyses, although diverse VJ usage argued against such confounding for most clonotypes.

Turning to this clonotype: Its binding antigen is unknown. Base qualities are not provided; no much larger clone lies one nucleotide away.

The receptor library was made with 5' RACE. Sequencer: Illumina HiSeq 2000. Template switching introduced a universal primer binding site; the final cDNA contained a unique molecular identifier, enabling accurate counting of TCR cDNA molecules. Specific primers in the conserved constant-segment region were used to synthesize first-strand cDNA for TCR alpha and beta chains. To control for contamination, every cDNA library carried two barcodes: a SMART-Mk sample barcode plus Illumina barcodes. TruSeq adapter sequences and Illumina sample barcodes were added in two successive PCR steps. Sequencing of the TCR alpha and beta cDNA libraries was done on the Illumina HiSeq platform using custom primers. Turning to the authors' computational methods: MiGEC was used to process raw reads and extract unique molecular identifiers, and MiXCR was used to find CDR3 positions. Recombination models were inferred per individual with the repgenHMM and IGoR tools using an EM algorithm. The tcR package in R was used for shared clonotype analysis, with sharing normalized by the product of cloneset sizes. Out-of-frame nonproductive sequences were analyzed to study raw recombination free of thymic and clonal selection effects. TCRdb redid the processing of the public reads, applying fastp at Q25 and MiXCR, and retained in-frame beta chains. Rows are unified per CDR3 protein, each entry keeping the most common DNA and genes. These V and J calls rely on TCRdb rather than the paper's analysis. Present in this sample are about 890,000 distinct CDR3 sequences, 12% of which were seen just once. The top ten clonotypes cover around 1.5% of the sample.

Every donor was a healthy Caucasian. The twin cohort comprised three pairs of female monozygotic twins, all aged about 18 to 30 years. Peripheral blood mononuclear cells were used as the source from which RNA for TCR libraries was isolated. A further study also used this sample, focusing on yellow fever vaccine responses in identical twins. Reported in the second study: The T cell response to vaccination in identical twins was reported by the authors to appear partly convergent and partly personalized. In the study, vaccine-responding T cell clones were precisely tracked in identical twins.

Material: PBMCs. The origin of this receptor is a woman aged 18 to 35 in good health.

Here is the DNA: TGTGCCAGCAGCTCAGGGGGCCTAAATCAGCCCCAGCATTTT. The translation is CASSSGGLNQPQHF. The chain was built from TRBV27 and TRBJ1-5; 8 middle bases align to TRBD1. Unmatched junction bases come to 5, with V trimmed by 6 bases and J by 4 bases. The CDR3 numbers 14 residues from cysteine through phenylalanine. Only CDR3 DNA is held: 42 bases, read in frame from base 1. The germline V gene (reference sequence) provides CDR1 MNHEY and CDR2 SMNVEV.